This T cell receptor (beta chain) derives from a study of T cell responses to AZD1222 COVID-19 vaccine. V shed 4 bases and J 3 bases; nucleotides not matched to a gene: 12. CDR1 is KGHSH and CDR2 is LQKENI in the germline V gene. CDR3 size: 17 residues. Produced via immunoSEQ multiplex PCR; TCRdb's table is partial and in-frame only. This table holds approximately 140,000 clones, 92% found once. J is TRBJ1-5 and V is TRBV18, with 7 nucleotides matching TRBD1. The TCR comes from an adult who received the AZD1222 COVID-19 vaccine. This specimen consisted of peripheral blood, obtained 28 days after the second AZD1222 dose. CDR3 in amino acids: CASSLRQGQNHNQPQHF. The CDR3 nucleotides are TGTGCCAGCTCACTCCGACAGGGACAGAACCACAATCAGCCCCAGCATTTT.